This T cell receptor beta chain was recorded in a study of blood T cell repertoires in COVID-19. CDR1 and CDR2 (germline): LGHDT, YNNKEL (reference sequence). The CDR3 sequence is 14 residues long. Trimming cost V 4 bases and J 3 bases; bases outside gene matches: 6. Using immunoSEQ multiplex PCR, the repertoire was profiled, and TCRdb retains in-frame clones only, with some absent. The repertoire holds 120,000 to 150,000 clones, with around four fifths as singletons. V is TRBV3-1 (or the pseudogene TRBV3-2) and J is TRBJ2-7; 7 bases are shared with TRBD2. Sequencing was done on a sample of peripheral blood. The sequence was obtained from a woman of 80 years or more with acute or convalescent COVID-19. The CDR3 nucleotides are TGTGCCAGCAGCCCCGTCGGGGAGGGCTACGAGCAGTACTTC. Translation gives CASSPVGEGYEQYF.